This T cell receptor beta chain derives from a study of T-cell memory formation after mild COVID-19. Overall study: Clustering of TCRs was largely donor specific.

Per the germline V gene, CDR1 is MNHEY and CDR2 is SVGEGT. This CDR3 is built from 15 residues. Whole-study results and caveats: Clones that got smaller from day 15 to 85 had even CD4/CD8, while clones growing later tipped toward CD4+. Contracting CD4+ clones sat mainly in CM and EM; CD8+ in EMRA. Several responding clones turned up in pre-infection memory, indicating that cross-reactive memory may have taken part.

Notes on this clonotype: Its antigen is currently unknown.

TCRdb redid the calling of the 5' RACE reads with MiXCR, one entry per CDR3 protein. The repertoire consists of 300,000 to 400,000 distinct CDR3 sequences, with under 25% occurring once and the leading ten covering around 12%. The rearrangement links TRBV6-2 or TRBV6-3 to TRBJ2-5; 7 bases are a match to TRBD1. The last part of the DNA fits TRBJ2-7 better; the J call may be wrong. This clonotype originated in an adult woman who had mild COVID-19 (a few samples of this study predate the infection). Cell type and time point are not known. The sequenced sample consisted of PBMCs or a T cell subset sorted from them (not recorded which). The CDR3: CASSYGRQGNYEQYF. The CDR3 nucleotides read TGTGCCAGCAGTTACGGTCGACAGGGCAACTACGAGCAGTACTTC.